This T cell receptor (beta chain) emerged from a study of CD8+CD57+ T cells in acquired aplastic anemia. In patients chosen for sequencing, flow cytometry had shown CD8+CD57+ cell expansion. The use of genomic DNA as template underpinned the TCR beta VDJ and CDR3 profiling. TCRdb re-analysed the reads in MiXCR, keeping a single row per CDR3 protein. The table shows fewer than 250,000 distinct CDR3 sequences, with almost 50% occurring only once. Sequenced input: sorted CD4+, CD8+, or CD8+CD57+ T cells (not recorded which) from PBMCs. The sequence was collected from a human donor with aplastic anemia.

Here the CDR3 DNA reads TGTGCCAGCAGCCACAAAAGCCGGGACAGGGGCTCGCCCAGCGAGCCCAATCAGCCCCAGCATTTT. Protein product: CASSHKSRDRGSPSEPNQPQHF. The chain carries TRBV7-8 and TRBJ1-5; 10 positions agree with TRBD1. J lost 3 bases, V lost 5 bases, and 25 bases had no gene match. The CDR3 spans 22 residues. CDR1 and CDR2 from the germline V gene are SGHVS and FQNEAQ.